The 31 T cell receptor beta chains below come from one sample, sequenced in a study of CD8 T cells in ankylosing spondylitis. MiXCR was run by TCRdb on the 5' RACE reads, yielding one entry per CDR3 protein. Of about 240,000 distinct CDR3 sequences in the sample, about 10% were seen once. Material: blood, either unsorted or a sorted T cell fraction (not recorded which). All receptors derive from a male donor with ankylosing spondylitis or in good health (not recorded which).

Ten or more counts support this clonotype. The chain employs TRBV20-1 and TRBJ2-5; unclear D gene. The CDR3 sequence is 13 residues long. Trimming cost V 1 base and J 2 bases, with 8 bases left between them. Germline CDR1 is DFQATT and CDR2 is SNEGSKA (reference sequence). The CDR3, as DNA: TGCAGTGCTAGAGGGCAGGTTCAAGAGACCCAGTACTTC. Protein sequence: CSARGQVQETQYF.

This clonotype was observed many times. The chain uses TRBV20-1 and TRBJ2-3; D assignment may be TRBD1 or TRBD2 (7 bases each). The CDR3 length is 17 residues. Germline lookup yields CDR1 DFQATT and CDR2 SNEGSKA (reference sequence). V shed 3 bases and J shed 4 bases, with 23 bases lying between them. CDR3 loop: CSARPLLGAGTADTQYF. The CDR3 bases are TGCAGTGCTAGGCCCCTTTTGGGAGCGGGGACAGCAGATACGCAGTATTTT.

There are a few counts of this clonotype. J is TRBJ1-1 and V is TRBV7-9; no firm D call. This CDR3 has 10 residues. V was pared by 3 bases and J by 10 bases, with 6 bases between. Germline V gene sequence: CDR1 SEHNR, CDR2 FQNEAQ (reference sequence). CDR3 bases: TGTGCCAGCAGCTTCCCTCCAGCTTTCTTT. This translates into CASSFPPAFF.

This clonotype was counted many times. The gene calls are TRBV20-1 and TRBJ1-2; possibly TRBD1 for D (6 bases). V gave up 5 bases and J gave up 5 bases, with 21 bases separating them. This CDR3 spans 15 amino acids. Germline V gene lookup returns CDR1 DFQATT and CDR2 SNEGSKA (reference sequence). CDR3 in amino acids: CSAPSNRVQAYGYTF. CDR3 DNA sequence: TGCAGTGCTCCATCTAACAGGGTCCAGGCGTATGGCTACACCTTC.

This clonotype occurred many times. This chain joins TRBV4-1 and TRBJ1-4; possibly TRBD1 for D (6 bases). CDR1 is MGHRA and CDR2 is YSYEKL in the germline V gene. The germline V and J ends were trimmed by 4 bases and 6 bases, with 18 bases remaining between them. The CDR3 has 16 residues. CDR3: CASSRPTGLDDEKLFF. CDR3 in DNA: TGCGCCAGCAGCCGACCTACAGGGTTGGATGATGAAAAACTGTTTTTT.

The chain employs TRBV6-1 and TRBJ2-6, with D uncertain. The CDR3 has 15 amino acids. Germline V lookup: CDR1 MNHNS, CDR2 SASEGT. V lost 4 bases and J lost 0, with 7 bases in between. CDR3 in DNA: TGTGCCAGCAGTGGGAAGGTCTCTGGGGCCAACGTCCTGACTTTC. This codes for CASSGKVSGANVLTF.

On this clonotype: A read error may account for a junction end that differs from germline. The chain carries TRBV7-2 and TRBJ2-7; D might be TRBD1 or TRBD2, each matching 6 bases. Germline V gene sequence: CDR1 SGHTA, CDR2 FQGNSA. CDR3 length: 13 amino acids. The CDR3 sequence is CVSSLRGDSQQYF. CDR3 nucleotide sequence: TGTGTCAGCAGCTTAAGGGGGGATTCCCAGCAGTACTTC. Supplemented by reference TRBV7-2 and TRBJ2-7, the full variable domain reads GAGVSQSPSNKVTEKGKDVELRCDPISGHTALYWYRQSLGQGLEFLIYFQGNSAPDKSGLPSDRFSAERTGGSVSTLTIQRTQQEDSAVYLCVSSLRGDSQQYFGPGTRLTVT.

In this sample, this clonotype turned up many times. The chain combines TRBV12-3 or TRBV12-4 with TRBJ2-1; TRBD2 matches 8 bases. With 4 bases clipped from V and 8 bases from J, the junction kept 7 bases outside the gene matches. CDR3 size: 14 residues. The CDR3: CASSWSSGSDEQFF. In DNA, the CDR3 is TGTGCCAGCAGTTGGTCCAGCGGGAGCGATGAGCAGTTCTTC.

This clonotype appeared many times. The chain couples TRBV2 to TRBJ2-1; 12 nucleotides agree with TRBD2. V gave up 6 bases and J gave up 9 bases; unmatched junction bases: 6. The CDR3 length is 14 residues. Germline CDR1 and CDR2: SNHLY and FYNNEI. CDR3 nucleotide sequence: TGTGCCAGCAGCCTACTAGCGGGAGGCGGTGAGCAGTTCTTC. Protein: CASSLLAGGGEQFF.

The chain employs TRBV27 and TRBJ2-2; D perhaps matches TRBD2 (5 bases). The CDR3 sequence is 14 residues long. The germline V gene encodes CDR1 MNHEY and CDR2 SMNVEV (reference sequence). V was trimmed by 8 bases and J by 4 bases, leaving 14 bases between them. The CDR3 DNA sequence: TGTGCCAGCGGAAGACCCGGAGGCACCGGGGAGCTGTTTTTT. Protein: CASGRPGGTGELFF.

This clonotype was detected many times. This chain uses TRBV20-1 with TRBJ2-1; no reliable D call. The germline CDR1 and CDR2 sequences are DFQATT and SNEGSKA (reference sequence). This CDR3 contains 14 residues. The ends were cut back, 5 bases at V and 7 bases at J, with 18 bases in the middle. This chain's CDR3 is CSAPLTNLGNEQFF. For the CDR3, the DNA is TGCAGTGCTCCCCTTACCAACCTGGGGAATGAGCAGTTCTTC.

This clonotype was seen ten or more times. The J gene is TRBJ1-2, the V gene TRBV6-1; the match to TRBD1 covers 7 bases. This CDR3 contains 20 residues. V dropped 3 bases and J dropped 6; count of bases not matched to a gene: 25. Germline assignment: CDR1 MNHNS and CDR2 SASEGT. This chain's CDR3 is CASSDSRNWDRRTPPHGYTF. CDR3 sequence (DNA): TGTGCCAGCAGTGATAGCCGTAATTGGGACAGAAGAACCCCCCCCCATGGCTACACCTTC.

This clonotype appeared many times. The chain joins TRBV12-3 or TRBV12-4 to TRBJ1-2; no reliable D call. V gave up 5 bases and J gave up 5 bases, with 12 bases separating them. The CDR3 runs 13 residues. The chain's CDR3 is CASSPREVYGYTF. CDR3 in DNA: TGTGCCAGCAGTCCCCGCGAGGTGTATGGCTACACCTTC.

This clonotype was seen a few times. CDR3 nucleotides: TGTGCCAGCAGCTTCAGACTAGCGGACTACAATGAGCAGTTCTTC. Its translation is CASSFRLADYNEQFF. The chain is built from TRBV14 and TRBJ2-1; 9 bases map to TRBD2. The CDR3 consists of 15 residues. J was trimmed by 3 bases and V by 5 bases; bases with no gene match: 5. Looked up from germline, CDR1 is SGHDN and CDR2 is FVKESK.

This clonotype appeared many times. The rearrangement joins TRBV29-1 to TRBJ2-1; 10 bases line up with TRBD2. Germline V gives CDR1 SQVTM, CDR2 ANQGSEA. The V gene end was trimmed by 4 bases and the J gene end by 2 bases; junction bases not matched to a gene: 5. CDR3 length equals 15 residues. The CDR3, as DNA: TGCAGCGTTGTACTAGCGGGACACGCCTACAATGAGCAGTTCTTC. Its translation is CSVVLAGHAYNEQFF.

V usage is TRBV19 and J usage is TRBJ2-1, with 12 bases that match TRBD2. Trimming at V came to 2 bases and at J to 7 bases, leaving 6 bases not matched to a gene. The CDR3 contains 16 residues. Looked up from germline, CDR1 is LNHDA and CDR2 is SQIVND (reference sequence). The CDR3 spells CASSIRKLAGGNEQFF. The DNA for the CDR3 is TGTGCCAGTAGTATAAGGAAACTAGCGGGAGGTAATGAGCAGTTCTTC.

This clonotype was observed many times. The rearrangement joins TRBV6-1 to TRBJ2-4; 7 bases match TRBD2. With 8 bases clipped from V and 0 bases from J, the junction kept 10 bases outside the gene matches. This CDR3 has 16 amino acids. CDR1 and CDR2 (germline): MNHNS, SASEGT. The CDR3 region is CASGGLADLAKNIQYF. The CDR3 DNA sequence: TGTGCCAGCGGTGGTCTAGCGGATCTAGCCAAAAACATTCAGTACTTC.

This clonotype was seen just once. Possible read error: a much larger clone is one base away. The chain combines TRBV9 with TRBJ1-1; D is uncertain. Looked up from germline, CDR1 is SGDLS and CDR2 is YYNGEE. V was clipped by 3 bases and J by 0 bases, with 9 bases between them. The CDR3 sequence is 14 residues long. Written as DNA, the CDR3 is TGTGCCAGCAGCGCTCGGACGGTGAACACTGAAGCTTTCTTT. Amino acids: CASSARTVNTEAFF. Using reference TRBV9 and TRBJ1-1 for the parts outside the CDR3, the full variable domain is DSGVTQTPKHLITATGQRVTLRCSPRSGDLSVYWYQQSLDQGLQFLIQYYNGEERAKGNILERFSAQQFPDLHSELNLSSLELGDSALYFCASSARTVNTEAFFGQGTRLTVV.

The genes are TRBV11-3 and TRBJ2-7, with a tentative D call TRBD2 (5 bases). The germline gives CDR1 SGHNT, CDR2 YENEEA. V lost 4 bases and J lost 1, with 8 bases in between. This CDR3 has 13 residues. CDR3 residues: CASSWEPSYEQYF. Here the CDR3 DNA reads TGTGCCAGCAGCTGGGAGCCTTCCTACGAGCAGTACTTC. Combining the CDR3 with reference TRBV11-3 and TRBJ2-7 gives the whole variable domain EAGVVQSPRYKIIEKKQPVAFWCNPISGHNTLYWYLQNLGQGPELLIRYENEEAVDDSQLPKDRFSAERLKGVDSTLKIQPAELGDSAVYLCASSWEPSYEQYFGPGTRLTVT.

This clonotype was seen ten or more times. The chain recombines TRBV7-8 with TRBJ2-3, with 8 bases lining up with TRBD2. The J segment lost 0 bases and the V segment lost 4 bases, leaving 0 bases of the junction unmatched. CDR3 length: 14 residues. Germline V gives CDR1 SGHVS, CDR2 FQNEAQ. In DNA form, the CDR3 reads TGTGCCAGCAGCTCTAGCGGGAGCACAGATACGCAGTATTTT. Residues: CASSSSGSTDTQYF.

Remarks on this clonotype: An end of the junction does not agree with germline; a read error may underlie this. This CDR3 reads CTTSEDSYTQYF. CDR3 in DNA: TGTACCACCAGTGAAGACAGCTATACGCAGTATTTT. This chain joins TRBV24-1 and TRBJ2-3, with TRBD1 as a possible D gene (5 bases). The germline CDR1 and CDR2 sequences are KGHDR and SFDVKD. The CDR3 has 12 residues.

This clonotype was seen ten or more times. The chain combines TRBV6-1 with TRBJ1-6; D is unclear. The CDR3 totals 16 residues. Trimming left V 4 bases short and J 0 bases short, with 10 bases between. From germline, CDR1 is MNHNS and CDR2 SASEGT. CDR3 in DNA: TGTGCCAGCAGTGTGGCCCCGAGCTCCTATAATTCACCCCTCCACTTT. It specifies CASSVAPSSYNSPLHF.

This clonotype occurred many times. V gene TRBV7-6 combines with J gene TRBJ2-2; maybe TRBD2 (6 bases). This CDR3 region has 15 residues. V was cut by 6 bases and J by 1 base, with 12 bases left in between. The germline gives CDR1 SGHVS, CDR2 FNYEAQ. The CDR3 reads CASSSISGNTGELFF. CDR3 DNA: TGTGCCAGCAGTAGTATTAGCGGGAACACCGGGGAGCTGTTTTTT.

This clonotype has at least ten counts. The chain is built from TRBV4-1 and TRBJ2-1; weak D call: TRBD1 (6 bases). The CDR3 extends over 13 amino acids. Germline CDR1 and CDR2: MGHRA and YSYEKL. V gave up 5 bases and J gave up 9 bases, with 14 bases separating them. The CDR3 nucleotides read TGCGCCAGCAGCGTGGCCGGGACACCTGAGCAGTTCTTC. Its protein is CASSVAGTPEQFF.

This CDR3 is CASSLESALDPYVLYEQYF. The CDR3 DNA reads as TGTGCCAGCAGCTTGGAAAGCGCCCTGGATCCATACGTTTTGTACGAGCAGTACTTC. The chain recombines TRBV5-4 with TRBJ2-7, with no clear D. CDR1 is SGHNT and CDR2 is YYREEE in the germline V gene (reference sequence). The CDR3 is 19 amino acids. V dropped 0 bases and J dropped 4 bases, with 26 bases sitting between them.

This clonotype was seen at least ten times. The chain combines TRBV5-1 with TRBJ2-5, with a weak D call TRBD2 (6 bases). V was trimmed by 3 bases and J by 2 bases, leaving 14 bases between them. Germline CDR1 is SGHRS and CDR2 is YFSETQ. This CDR3 has 15 residues. CDR3 residues: CASSWGTGTQETQYF. The CDR3 nucleotides read TGCGCCAGCAGCTGGGGGACGGGGACTCAAGAGACCCAGTACTTC.

This clonotype has ten or more counts. This chain joins TRBV7-6 and TRBJ2-1; tentatively, D is TRBD1 (6 bases). This CDR3 spans 17 amino acids. Germline V gene lookup returns CDR1 SGHVS and CDR2 FNYEAQ. Trimming took off 0 bases at V and 1 base at J, with 13 bases between the two ends. The CDR3 loop is CASSLAESRGSYNEQFF. DNA for the CDR3: TGTGCCAGCAGCTTAGCTGAGAGTAGGGGGTCCTACAATGAGCAGTTCTTC.

The sample holds many counts of this clonotype. The V gene is TRBV4-1, the J gene TRBJ2-3; TRBD2 might be the D (7 bases). The CDR3 sequence is 19 residues long. Germline V gene lookup returns CDR1 MGHRA and CDR2 YSYEKL. V lost 0 bases and J lost 1, with 20 bases in between. CDR3 region: CASSQEAGSGGLGTDTQYF. Here the CDR3 DNA reads TGCGCCAGCAGCCAAGAGGCGGGCTCCGGGGGGCTCGGCACAGATACGCAGTATTTT.

This clonotype has at least ten counts. The V and J genes are TRBV12-3 or TRBV12-4 and TRBJ2-7; a weak D match, TRBD1 (7 bases). Trimming left V 6 bases short and J 7 bases short, with 16 bases between. The CDR3 loop spans 13 amino acids. CDR3 sequence: CASSLGGGGEQYF. In DNA form, the CDR3 reads TGTGCCAGCAGCCTTGGAGGGGGCGGGGAGCAGTACTTC.

V usage is TRBV13 and J usage is TRBJ2-4; possible D gene TRBD1, 5 bases. CDR3 size: 14 residues. The germline V gene has CDR1 PRHDT and CDR2 FYEKMQ (reference sequence). Between the trimmed V and J ends, which lost 3 bases and 8 bases, there was a span of 14 bases. CDR3 protein: CASSLGLGVDIQYF. In DNA, the CDR3 is TGTGCCAGCAGCTTGGGGCTAGGTGTGGACATTCAGTACTTC. The variable domain in full, with the rest retrieved from reference TRBV13 and TRBJ2-4, is AAGVIQSPRHLIKEKRETATLKCYPIPRHDTVYWYQQGPGQDPQFLISFYEKMQSDKGSIPDRFSAQQFSDYHSELNMSSLELGDSALYFCASSLGLGVDIQYFGAGTRLSVL.

This clonotype was found a few times. The chain is built from TRBV28 and TRBJ1-1, with unresolved D. The ends were cut back, 6 bases at V and 2 bases at J, with 13 bases in the middle. Per germline, CDR1 MDHEN and CDR2 SYDVKM. The CDR3 extends over 14 amino acids. CDR3 nucleotide sequence: TGTGCCAGCAGCGGCACTCGGGTAAACACTGAAGCTTTCTTT. It encodes CASSGTRVNTEAFF. Using reference TRBV28 and TRBJ1-1 for the parts outside the CDR3, the full variable domain is DVKVTQSSRYLVKRTGEKVFLECVQDMDHENMFWYRQDPGLGLRLIYFSYDVKMKEKGDIPEGYSVSREKKERFSLILESASTNQTSMYLCASSGTRVNTEAFFGQGTRLTVV.